The following is a TCR beta chain sequence with its context. Its specificity is unknown. This specimen comes from a study of long-term antiretroviral therapy in people with HIV. Notes on the study in general: Viral resistance, ART adherence and therapy changes all lacked available data. At every time point, clones expanded before ART dominated the repertoire. Diversity went up after ART and still fell short of transplant donor controls.

Trimming cost V 4 bases and J 7 bases, with 14 bases left between them. Germline CDR1 is SQVTM and CDR2 is ANQGSEA. CDR3 length: 13 amino acids. Version v3.0 of the immunoSEQ assay ran at survey level. A target of about 35,000-55,000 T-cell genomes per sample was set for sequencing. Profiling relied on immunoSEQ multiplex PCR, and the TCRdb table lists in-frame clones only, not all of them. Of approximately 30,000 clones in the sample, roughly 83% were seen once. The genes are TRBV29-1 and TRBJ2-1; no reliable D call. The sample consisted of unsorted PBMCs, taken 2.7 to 2.9 years after starting antiretroviral therapy. The TCR comes from a man in his thirties or forties with HIV. CDR3 residues: CSVVGPAENEQFF. The CDR3 nucleotides are TGCAGCGTTGTAGGGCCGGCGGAGAATGAGCAGTTCTTC.